Following are 15 T cell receptor beta chains from one sample sequenced in a study of shared clonotypes between healthy human individuals. Positively selected for CCR7, the CD45RO-negative cells used as naive CD8 cells excluded terminally differentiated effector memory CD45RA+ cells. The method was immunoSEQ multiplex PCR; TCRdb's version includes in-frame clones alone and lacks a portion of them. The table shows 600,000 or so clones, with roughly 98% occurring only once. Sequencing was carried out using naive CD8+ T cells sorted from blood. The receptors here all came from a young man in good health.

The chain combines TRBV7-9 with TRBJ1-2; 7 bases map to TRBD1. The ends lost 5 bases at V and 6 bases at J; junction bases unmatched: 6. Germline V CDR1 and CDR2: SEHNR, FQNEAQ (reference sequence). The CDR3 contains 13 residues. CDR3 sequence: CASSPTGTHGYTF. DNA of the CDR3: TGTGCCAGCAGCCCGACAGGGACCCATGGCTACACCTTC.

The chain couples TRBV7-9 to TRBJ2-3, with 10 bases that match TRBD2. V was pared by 3 bases and J by 5 bases, with 5 bases of the junction left unmatched. This CDR3 is built from 15 residues. CDR1 is SEHNR and CDR2 is FQNEAQ in the germline V gene (reference sequence). CDR3 bases: TGTGCCAGCAGCTTTCTAGCGGGGGTGGGAGATACGCAGTATTTT. Translation: CASSFLAGVGDTQYF.

V gene TRBV4-2 combines with J gene TRBJ2-7; the D call may be TRBD1 or TRBD2 (5 bases each). The CDR3 sequence is 18 residues long. Trimming stripped 0 bases from V and 0 bases from J, with 18 bases between. Germline-derived CDR1 and CDR2 are LGHNA and YNFKEQ. The CDR3: CASSQERRLGPNSYEQYF. The CDR3 DNA is TGTGCCAGCAGCCAAGAAAGGAGGCTGGGGCCAAACTCCTACGAGCAGTACTTC.

The chain employs TRBV10-3 and TRBJ2-7, with D perhaps matching TRBD2 (6 bases). CDR1 and CDR2 from the germline V gene are ENHRY and SYGVKD. This CDR3 has 15 residues. V was pared by 4 bases and J by 0 bases, with 13 bases between. The CDR3: CAISVGGRSSYEQYF. The DNA for the CDR3 is TGTGCCATCAGTGTGGGGGGAAGGAGCTCCTACGAGCAGTACTTC.

This clone is a singleton in its sample. This sequence joins TRBV9 and TRBJ2-3, with 7 bases fitting TRBD2. The CDR3 runs 16 residues. The ends lost 0 bases at V and 0 bases at J; junction bases unmatched: 4. CDR1 is SGDLS, CDR2 YYNGEE, per germline. The CDR3 DNA reads TGTGCCAGCAGCGTAGCTTGGGACTATAGCACAGATACGCAGTATTTT. As protein: CASSVAWDYSTDTQYF.

J is TRBJ2-5 and V is TRBV7-6; D may be TRBD2 (5 bases). The CDR3 sequence is 14 residues long. Germline V lookup: CDR1 SGHVS, CDR2 FNYEAQ. V dropped 2 bases and J dropped 2 bases, with 9 bases sitting between them. Here the CDR3 DNA reads TGTGCCAGCAGCTTACTCCCGGGGCAAGAGACCCAGTACTTC. Translating gives CASSLLPGQETQYF.

V gene TRBV29-1 combines with J gene TRBJ2-7; D may match TRBD1 or TRBD2 (5 bases each). The V end lost 5 bases, the J end lost 2 bases, and 16 bases lay between the germline ends. Germline assignment: CDR1 SQVTM and CDR2 ANQGSEA. The length of the CDR3 is 14 residues. The CDR3 DNA reads as TGCAGCGTTATTGGGACGAATAATCCCTACGAGCAGTACTTC. This sequence encodes CSVIGTNNPYEQYF.

The CDR3 DNA follows: TGTGCCAGCAGCTTTCCGTCCACAGGTCTCCCTGAAGCTTTCTTT. Amino acids: CASSFPSTGLPEAFF. The J gene is TRBJ1-1, the V gene TRBV7-2, with D possibly TRBD1 on 5 matching bases. V was cut by 3 bases and J by 6 bases, with 17 bases left in between. CDR3 length: 15 amino acids. Germline V lookup: CDR1 SGHTA, CDR2 FQGNSA. The entire variable domain, with the rest obtained from reference TRBV7-2 and TRBJ1-1, is as follows: GAGVSQSPSNKVTEKGKDVELRCDPISGHTALYWYRQSLGQGLEFLIYFQGNSAPDKSGLPSDRFSAERTGGSVSTLTIQRTQQEDSAVYLCASSFPSTGLPEAFFGQGTRLTVV.

The chain couples TRBV5-1 to TRBJ2-1; D is perhaps TRBD2 (6 bases). Between the trimmed V and J ends, which lost 6 bases and 6 bases, there was a span of 13 bases. CDR3 length: 13 residues. Germline CDR1 is SGHRS and CDR2 is YFSETQ. The CDR3: CASTPGDGNEQFF. CDR3 DNA sequence: TGCGCCAGCACCCCGGGGGACGGCAATGAGCAGTTCTTC.

J is TRBJ1-5 and V is TRBV6-4; D is undetermined. Germline lookup yields CDR1 MRHNA and CDR2 SNTAGT. The V gene lost 3 bases and the J gene lost 1 base, with 10 bases spanning the gap. This CDR3 is 15 amino acids long. This CDR3 is CASSDSVGSNQPQHF. The CDR3 DNA follows: TGTGCCAGCAGTGATTCGGTCGGGAGCAATCAGCCCCAGCATTTT.

The genes are TRBV7-9 and TRBJ2-7; no clear D. CDR1 is SEHNR and CDR2 is FQNEAQ in the germline V gene (reference sequence). This CDR3 has 19 amino acids. Between the trimmed V and J ends, which lost 3 bases and 2 bases, there was a span of 26 bases. This chain's CDR3 is CASSFSRGRISVGTYEQYF. DNA of the CDR3: TGTGCCAGCAGCTTTTCTCGAGGACGGATCAGCGTGGGCACCTACGAGCAGTACTTC.

The chain carries TRBV11-2 and TRBJ2-5; D is uncertain. Germline V gene data show CDR1 as SGHAT and CDR2 as FQNNGV. The CDR3 is made up of 14 amino acids. V lost 2 bases and J 2 bases, leaving 9 bases between the germline ends. The CDR3 coding sequence is TGTGCCAGCAGCTTATTACACTTACAAGAGACCCAGTACTTC. Its translation is CASSLLHLQETQYF.

The chain carries TRBV29-1 and TRBJ2-1; D is uncertain. V lost 4 bases and J 4 bases, leaving 14 bases between the germline ends. The germline V gene encodes CDR1 SQVTM and CDR2 ANQGSEA. CDR3 length: 14 residues. The DNA for the CDR3 is TGCAGCGTTGCGCCAGGCCAGCCTTACAATGAGCAGTTCTTC. It specifies CSVAPGQPYNEQFF.

The chain uses TRBV27 and TRBJ2-5, with D unclear. Trimming cost V 3 bases and J 6 bases, with 5 bases left between them. Germline V CDR1 and CDR2: MNHEY, SMNVEV (reference sequence). CDR3 length: 11 residues. CDR3 loop: CASSFGQTQYF. Here the CDR3 DNA reads TGTGCCAGCAGTTTTGGACAGACCCAGTACTTC.

This clone was found a few times. The same CDR3 is also encoded by other DNA sequences in this sample. V and J are TRBV27 and TRBJ1-4; D may be TRBD1 (6 bases). Between the trimmed V and J ends, which lost 1 base and 7 bases, there was a span of 10 bases. The CDR3 spans 14 residues. Germline CDR1 reads MNHEY; CDR2 reads SMNVEV (reference sequence). CDR3 loop: CASSLLGGGEKLFF. The CDR3 DNA reads TGTGCCAGCAGTTTATTGGGGGGCGGTGAAAAACTGTTTTTT.